A selection of T cell receptor beta chains follows, all from one sample in a study of T cell responses to AZD1222 COVID-19 vaccine. Method: immunoSEQ multiplex PCR; TCRdb's copy keeps in-frame clones and lacks some. The table records 250,000 to 300,000 clones, roughly 93% of them present only once. The source material was peripheral blood, sampled 28 days after the second AZD1222 dose. These receptors were taken from an adult who received the AZD1222 COVID-19 vaccine. Each CDR3 is given with its conserved first and last residue. Each record gives: V gene, clone size, D gene, J gene, CDR3 length, CDR3 DNA, CDR3 protein. The D gene is left open where the match is weak. The size field is filled for only some rows; it gives once, few, many or a size class.

v_gene: TRBV7-2; abundance: NA; d_gene: NA; j_gene: TRBJ2-7; len: 15; CDR3nt: TGTGCCAGCAGCTTAGGGCTACCGATAGGGGGCGAGCAGTACTTC; CDR3aa: CASSLGLPIGGEQYF
v_gene: TRBV11-2; abundance: once; d_gene: TRBD1; j_gene: TRBJ2-7; len: 16; CDR3nt: TGTGCCAGCAGCATAAGCCTGGTGACAGGGGAGAACGAGCAGTACTTC; CDR3aa: CASSISLVTGENEQYF
v_gene: TRBV28; abundance: NA; d_gene: NA; j_gene: TRBJ2-1; len: 13; CDR3nt: TGTGCCAGCAGTTTGTATCCGGGGGAGGAGCAGTTCTTC; CDR3aa: CASSLYPGEEQFF
v_gene: TRBV28; abundance: NA; d_gene: TRBD1; j_gene: TRBJ1-2; len: 12; CDR3nt: TGTGCCAGCAGTTGGACAGGGAACGGCTACACCTTC; CDR3aa: CASSWTGNGYTF
v_gene: TRBV7-9; abundance: NA; d_gene: NA; j_gene: TRBJ2-3; len: 12; CDR3nt: TGTGCCAGCAGCTTACAGGCAGATACGCAGTATTTT; CDR3aa: CASSLQADTQYF
v_gene: TRBV5-1; abundance: NA; d_gene: NA; j_gene: TRBJ1-3; len: 14; CDR3nt: TGCGCCAGCAGCTTGGAGGATCCTGGAAACACCATATATTTT; CDR3aa: CASSLEDPGNTIYF
v_gene: TRBV6-1; abundance: NA; d_gene: NA; j_gene: TRBJ1-5; len: 13; CDR3nt: TGTGCCAGCAGTGAAGTCCATGTTCAGCCCCAGCATTTT; CDR3aa: CASSEVHVQPQHF
v_gene: TRBV2; abundance: once; d_gene: NA; j_gene: TRBJ2-2; len: 14; CDR3nt: TGTGCCAGCAGTTTCGAGCCCCGGACCGGGGAGCTGTTTTTT; CDR3aa: CASSFEPRTGELFF
v_gene: TRBV28; abundance: NA; d_gene: NA; j_gene: TRBJ2-7; len: 16; CDR3nt: TGTGCCAGCAGTTTTGGGGTAAGGGCACTCTCCTACGAGCAGTACTTC; CDR3aa: CASSFGVRALSYEQYF
v_gene: TRBV11-2; abundance: few; d_gene: NA; j_gene: TRBJ2-2; len: 14; CDR3nt: TGTGCCAGCAGCATTCAAACAGTGACCGGGGAGCTGTTTTTT; CDR3aa: CASSIQTVTGELFF
v_gene: TRBV11-2; abundance: NA; d_gene: NA; j_gene: TRBJ1-2; len: 16; CDR3nt: TGTGCCAGCAGCTTATGGGGGTCAGGGGAGCCCTATGGCTACACCTTC; CDR3aa: CASSLWGSGEPYGYTF
v_gene: TRBV7-2; abundance: NA; d_gene: TRBD2; j_gene: TRBJ2-7; len: 15; CDR3nt: TGTGCCAGCAGTTATAGCGGGCAACCGATCTACGAGCAGTACTTC; CDR3aa: CASSYSGQPIYEQYF
v_gene: TRBV25-1; abundance: NA; d_gene: NA; j_gene: TRBJ1-3; len: 14; CDR3nt: TGTGCCAGCACTGCAGGGGTTTTGGGAAACACCATATATTTT; CDR3aa: CASTAGVLGNTIYF
v_gene: TRBV5-1; abundance: NA; d_gene: TRBD1; j_gene: TRBJ1-1; len: 15; CDR3nt: TGCGCCAGCAGCCCGGACAGGGCTCCAGGTCCGGACGCTTTCTTT; CDR3aa: CASSPDRAPGPDAFF
v_gene: TRBV19; abundance: NA; d_gene: NA; j_gene: TRBJ2-5; len: 14; CDR3nt: TGTGCCAGTAGTCAAGTGGGGGGATATGAGACCCAGTACTTC; CDR3aa: CASSQVGGYETQYF
v_gene: TRBV5-8; abundance: NA; d_gene: NA; j_gene: TRBJ1-4; len: 15; CDR3nt: TGTGCCAGCTCTTCAGGGAAAACCACGGATGAAAAACTGTTTTTT; CDR3aa: CASSSGKTTDEKLFF